This passage covers 30 T cell receptor beta chains from one sample sequenced in a study of chemoradiotherapy in HPV16-positive cancers. Measured with immunoSEQ multiplex PCR; TCRdb has only the in-frame clones, and not every one. Of about 22,000 clones detected, about two thirds appear once; the ten largest clones hold roughly 2.6%. The sample was collected from a patient who underwent chemoradiotherapy. The receptors were gathered from a human donor with HPV-associated anogenital cancer.

The chain recombines TRBV11-1 with TRBJ1-2; 8 bases agree with TRBD1. Germline CDR1 SGHAT, CDR2 FQDESV (reference sequence). The junction had 8 bases not matched to a gene; V was cut back by 4 bases and J by 7 bases. The CDR3 consists of 14 residues. The CDR3 DNA reads TGTGCCAGCAGCTCAACAGGGGGAGGTCTTGGCTACACCTTC. Protein: CASSSTGGGLGYTF.

The V call is TRBV28, the J call TRBJ1-2; the D gene is possibly TRBD1 (5 bases). CDR1 and CDR2 from the germline V gene are MDHEN and SYDVKM. This CDR3 spans 17 amino acids. With 3 bases removed from V and 4 bases from J, the gap between germline ends came to 21 bases. The CDR3: CASSLIGERGDGYGYTF. The CDR3 DNA follows: TGTGCCAGCAGTTTGATAGGGGAAAGAGGGGACGGCTATGGCTACACCTTC.

V is TRBV19 and J is TRBJ2-5, with 8 bases lining up with TRBD2. The CDR3 runs 14 residues. In germline, CDR1 is LNHDA, CDR2 SQIVND (reference sequence). J lost 5 bases, V lost 4 bases, and 6 bases had no gene match. The CDR3 region is CASSNTGTRETQYF. CDR3 DNA: TGTGCCAGTAGTAATACCGGGACTAGGGAGACCCAGTACTTC.

The chain has TRBV6-4 and TRBJ2-1; D might be TRBD2 (6 bases). The CDR3 extends over 15 amino acids. Germline-derived CDR1 and CDR2 are MRHNA and SNTAGT. The V end was cut by 6 bases, the J end by 2 bases, with 14 bases between. CDR3 loop: CASRERANTYNEQFF. The CDR3 region has the DNA TGTGCCAGCAGGGAGCGGGCCAACACCTACAATGAGCAGTTCTTC.

As DNA, the CDR3 is TGCGCCAGCAGCCAAGTAGGGTCAGGGGGTCGTGATGGCTACACCTTC. Protein product: CASSQVGSGGRDGYTF. The rearrangement uses TRBV4-3 and TRBJ1-2; 7 nucleotides align to TRBD1. The CDR3 loop spans 16 amino acids. V dropped 1 base and J dropped 6; count of bases not matched to a gene: 11. Germline CDR1 reads LGHNA; CDR2 reads YSLEER.

The chain joins TRBV7-8 to TRBJ2-7, with 9 bases that match TRBD1. Germline V gene lookup returns CDR1 SGHVS and CDR2 FQNEAQ. The CDR3 has 15 amino acids. V shed 3 bases and J 4 bases; nucleotides not matched to a gene: 7. This chain's CDR3 is CASSFPGTGTYEQYF. In DNA form, the CDR3 reads TGTGCCAGCAGCTTCCCCGGGACAGGGACGTACGAGCAGTACTTC.

The chain carries TRBV11-3 and TRBJ1-6; the match to TRBD1 covers 7 bases. The V gene end was trimmed by 5 bases and the J gene end by 13 bases; junction bases not matched to a gene: 8. CDR1 is SGHNT and CDR2 is YENEEA in the germline V gene. This CDR3 region has 13 residues. The CDR3, as DNA: TGTGCCAGCAGCCCACGACAGGGTGGCCCCCTCCACTTT. This encodes CASSPRQGGPLHF. Combining the CDR3 with reference TRBV11-3 and TRBJ1-6 gives the whole variable domain EAGVVQSPRYKIIEKKQPVAFWCNPISGHNTLYWYLQNLGQGPELLIRYENEEAVDDSQLPKDRFSAERLKGVDSTLKIQPAELGDSAVYLCASSPRQGGPLHFGNGTRLTVT.

The V call is TRBV5-6, the J call TRBJ1-3, with 8 bases matching TRBD1. This CDR3 is built from 16 residues. Per the germline V gene, CDR1 is SGHDT and CDR2 is YYEEEE. V shed 4 bases and J 0 bases; nucleotides not matched to a gene: 6. CDR3 protein: CASSPGQVFSGNTIYF. CDR3 in DNA: TGTGCCAGCAGCCCGGGACAGGTTTTCTCTGGAAACACCATATATTTT.

In this sample, this clone turned up once. This chain links TRBV6-4 with TRBJ2-7, with TRBD1 matching over 8 bases. The germline V gene has CDR1 MRHNA and CDR2 SNTAGT. The length of the CDR3 is 13 residues. V shed 3 bases and J 5 bases; nucleotides not matched to a gene: 3. The chain's CDR3 is CASSEGDRNEQYF. The CDR3 DNA reads TGTGCCAGCAGTGAAGGGGACAGGAACGAGCAGTACTTC.

This rearrangement joins TRBV2 to TRBJ1-5; 10 nucleotides align to TRBD1. Germline-derived CDR1 and CDR2 are SNHLY and FYNNEI. The CDR3 totals 14 residues. Trimming removed 4 bases from V and 4 bases from J; junction bases left unmatched: 1. CDR3 in DNA: TGTGCCAGCAGTGGGGACAGGGGAAATCAGCCCCAGCATTTT. This translates into CASSGDRGNQPQHF. The full variable domain, its missing parts supplied by reference TRBV2 and TRBJ1-5, is EPEVTQTPSHQVTQMGQEVILRCVPISNHLYFYWYRQILGQKVEFLVSFYNNEISEKSEIFDDQFSVERPDGSNFTLKIRSTKLEDSAMYFCASSGDRGNQPQHFGDGTRLSIL.

This clone was observed a handful of times. The rearrangement uses TRBV4-1 and TRBJ1-2; 9 bases are a match to TRBD1. V lost 4 bases to trimming and J lost 7 bases; unmatched junction nucleotides: 4. Germline V gene sequence: CDR1 MGHRA, CDR2 YSYEKL. The CDR3 sequence is 13 residues long. The CDR3 DNA sequence: TGCGCCAGCAGCCCGGGACAGGGAAGTGGCTACACCTTC. This gives the protein CASSPGQGSGYTF.

The rearrangement uses TRBV2 and TRBJ2-5, with TRBD1 matching 11 bases. Germline-derived CDR1 and CDR2 are SNHLY and FYNNEI. The CDR3 loop spans 14 amino acids. V trimming: 6 bases; J trimming: 5 bases; junction bases outside the gene matches: 5. The CDR3 loop is CASRPRDRGETQYF. CDR3 sequence (DNA): TGTGCCAGCAGGCCCCGGGACAGGGGGGAGACCCAGTACTTC.

This rearrangement joins TRBV9 to TRBJ2-5; 9 bases line up with TRBD1. V shed 3 bases and J 4 bases; nucleotides not matched to a gene: 7. The germline V gene encodes CDR1 SGDLS and CDR2 YYNGEE. The CDR3 consists of 15 residues. The CDR3 protein is CASSAGTGIGETQYF. The CDR3 DNA sequence: TGTGCCAGCAGCGCCGGGACAGGGATTGGAGAGACCCAGTACTTC.

This clone appeared a few times. The rearrangement joins TRBV7-2 to TRBJ2-7, with TRBD1 matching over 10 bases. The V gene's germline CDR1 is SGHTA and CDR2 FQGNSA. Losses at the gene ends were 5 bases for V and 5 bases for J; bases not matched to a gene: 6. CDR3 size: 14 residues. CDR3 residues: CASSRDRGVHEQYF. CDR3 bases: TGTGCCAGCAGCCGGGACAGGGGTGTCCACGAGCAGTACTTC. Full variable domain (missing parts from reference TRBV7-2 and TRBJ2-7): GAGVSQSPSNKVTEKGKDVELRCDPISGHTALYWYRQSLGQGLEFLIYFQGNSAPDKSGLPSDRFSAERTGGSVSTLTIQRTQQEDSAVYLCASSRDRGVHEQYFGPGTRLTVT.

The chain uses TRBV2 and TRBJ2-2; 9 bases map to TRBD2. The trim removed 4 bases at V and 0 bases at J, leaving 6 bases unmatched. The CDR3 sequence is 17 residues long. The germline CDR1 and CDR2 sequences are SNHLY and FYNNEI. In DNA, the CDR3 is TGTGCCAGCAGTGTGTTGGTAGCGGGAGCGAACACCGGGGAGCTGTTTTTT. Amino acid sequence: CASSVLVAGANTGELFF.

This chain connects TRBV6-6 to TRBJ2-5, with D tentatively TRBD2 (5 bases). V was pared by 2 bases and J by 1 base, with 8 bases between. This CDR3 region has 14 residues. Per germline, CDR1 MNHNY and CDR2 SVGAGI (reference sequence). The CDR3 reads CASSYDTSQETQYF. CDR3 sequence (DNA): TGTGCCAGCAGTTACGACACTAGCCAAGAGACCCAGTACTTC.

The chain has TRBV14 and TRBJ2-2; TRBD2 aligns across 9 bases. J gave up 4 bases and V 3 bases, and 6 bases lay outside the gene matches. The length of the CDR3 is 16 residues. Germline V gene lookup returns CDR1 SGHDN and CDR2 FVKESK. CDR3 coding DNA: TGTGCCAGCAGCCAGATTAGCGGGAGCAGCACCGGGGAGCTGTTTTTT. This codes for CASSQISGSSTGELFF. The whole variable domain, remainder taken from reference TRBV14 and TRBJ2-2, is EAGVTQFPSHSVIEKGQTVTLRCDPISGHDNLYWYRRVMGKEIKFLLHFVKESKQDESGMPNNRFLAERTGGTYSTLKVQPAELEDSGVYFCASSQISGSSTGELFFGEGSRLTVL.

The genes are TRBV6-6 and TRBJ2-2, with TRBD2 matching 10 bases. The length of the CDR3 is 15 residues. V lost 6 bases to trimming and J lost 5 bases; unmatched junction nucleotides: 6. From germline, CDR1 is MNHNY and CDR2 SVGAGI (reference sequence). CDR3 nucleotides: TGTGCCAGCAGCATAACTAGCGGGGCGACCGGGGAGCTGTTTTTT. This sequence encodes CASSITSGATGELFF.

V and J are TRBV11-1 and TRBJ2-1; TRBD2 agrees at 8 bases. Germline V CDR1 and CDR2: SGHAT, FQDESV (reference sequence). The trim removed 5 bases at V and 10 bases at J, leaving 10 bases unmatched. CDR3 length equals 14 residues. The chain's CDR3 is CASSPTGTRAEQFF. Written as DNA, the CDR3 is TGTGCCAGCAGCCCGACCGGGACTAGAGCCGAGCAGTTCTTC.

V is TRBV19 and J is TRBJ1-4; D is unclear. Germline loops: CDR1 LNHDA, CDR2 SQIVND (reference sequence). V was pared by 3 bases and J by 5 bases, with 13 bases between. The CDR3 runs to 15 residues. The CDR3 sequence: CASSIMGLGNEKLFF. In DNA, the CDR3 is TGTGCCAGTAGTATTATGGGGTTGGGGAATGAAAAACTGTTTTTT.

This chain uses TRBV5-3 with TRBJ2-3; 15 bases align to TRBD2. TRBV5-3 belongs to the ORF category, with a function that is uncertain. V lost 4 bases to trimming and J lost 5 bases; unmatched junction nucleotides: 8. CDR3 size: 17 residues. The CDR3: CARSTGTSGRNEDTQYF. CDR3 DNA sequence: TGTGCCAGAAGCACCGGGACTAGCGGGAGGAATGAAGATACGCAGTATTTT.

The chain combines TRBV7-3 with TRBJ2-1; the D gene is possibly TRBD1 (5 bases). This CDR3 has 15 amino acids. The V gene's germline CDR1 is SGHTA and CDR2 FQGTGA. V was cut by 6 bases and J by 9 bases, with 21 bases left in between. CDR3 DNA: TGTGCCAGCAGTCGCGGCGGCAGGGTGGAATCTGAGCAGTTCTTC. Translating it yields CASSRGGRVESEQFF.

V is TRBV5-1 and J is TRBJ1-2, with TRBD1 identical over 9 bases. The CDR3 consists of 15 residues. V shed 0 bases, J shed 0 bases, and the junction held 0 bases outside the gene matches. The germline CDR1 and CDR2 sequences are SGHRS and YFSETQ. CDR3 DNA: TGCGCCAGCAGCTTGGGACAGGGGGCTAACTATGGCTACACCTTC. Encoded protein: CASSLGQGANYGYTF.

A few counts support this clone. The chain has TRBV19 and TRBJ1-3, with a tentative D call TRBD1 (6 bases). Trimming pared 9 bases from V and 0 bases from J, leaving 9 bases between. Looked up from germline, CDR1 is LNHDA and CDR2 is SQIVND (reference sequence). This CDR3 is built from 13 residues. The CDR3 DNA reads TGTGCCAGCACAGGGAGCTCTGGAAACACCATATATTTT. As protein: CASTGSSGNTIYF.

The rearrangement uses TRBV11-2 and TRBJ1-3; no definite D call. Germline V lookup: CDR1 SGHAT, CDR2 FQNNGV. There are 16 residues in the CDR3. V gave up 3 bases and J gave up 0 bases, with 12 bases separating them. CDR3 bases: TGTGCCAGCAGCTTTAGCACGGGGTTCTCTGGAAACACCATATATTTT. Translation gives CASSFSTGFSGNTIYF.

The CDR3, as DNA: TGCGCCAGCAGCCAAGAGGCTTGGACTAGCGGGAACTATGAGCAGTTCTTC. This codes for CASSQEAWTSGNYEQFF. The chain recombines TRBV4-1 with TRBJ2-1, with 12 bases lining up with TRBD2. Germline values: CDR1 MGHRA, CDR2 YSYEKL. V lost 0 bases, J lost 8 bases, and 8 bases stayed unmatched. The CDR3 spans 17 residues.

This rearrangement joins TRBV28 to TRBJ1-6; D is ambiguous. This CDR3 is built from 12 residues. V lost 7 bases to trimming and J lost 14 bases, with 15 bases between them. Germline CDR1 and CDR2: MDHEN and SYDVKM. CDR3 in DNA: TGTGCCAGCACTACACCCCCGTGGGCCCTCCACTTT. The encoded protein is CASTTPPWALHF. The complete variable domain, with remaining parts taken from reference TRBV28 and TRBJ1-6, reads DVKVTQSSRYLVKRTGEKVFLECVQDMDHENMFWYRQDPGLGLRLIYFSYDVKMKEKGDIPEGYSVSREKKERFSLILESASTNQTSMYLCASTTPPWALHFGNGTRLTVT.

V gene TRBV7-3 combines with J gene TRBJ2-2; 10 bases agree with TRBD1. CDR1 is SGHTA and CDR2 is FQGTGA in the germline V gene. This CDR3 has 16 amino acids. Losses at the gene ends were 4 bases for V and 5 bases for J; bases not matched to a gene: 7. The CDR3 region has the DNA TGTGCCAGCAGCTCGCTCGGGGGACAGGGGACCGGGGAGCTGTTTTTT. Amino acids: CASSSLGGQGTGELFF.

This rearrangement joins TRBV28 to TRBJ2-1; D is unresolved. The CDR3 is made up of 15 amino acids. Germline CDR1 MDHEN, CDR2 SYDVKM. V dropped 8 bases and J dropped 4 bases, with 18 bases sitting between them. In DNA form, the CDR3 reads TGTGCCAGCTCCAAACTGGGTCTACGTTACAATGAGCAGTTCTTC. This gives the protein CASSKLGLRYNEQFF.

The chain has TRBV6-6 and TRBJ1-1, with TRBD1 identical over 7 bases. CDR3 length: 13 residues. Germline CDR1 MNHNY, CDR2 SVGAGI (reference sequence). Germline trimming cut 10 bases from V and 7 bases from J; bases unmatched to any gene: 12. CDR3 region: CATRQGGVIEAFF. CDR3 in DNA: TGTGCCACCAGACAGGGAGGGGTCATTGAAGCTTTCTTT.